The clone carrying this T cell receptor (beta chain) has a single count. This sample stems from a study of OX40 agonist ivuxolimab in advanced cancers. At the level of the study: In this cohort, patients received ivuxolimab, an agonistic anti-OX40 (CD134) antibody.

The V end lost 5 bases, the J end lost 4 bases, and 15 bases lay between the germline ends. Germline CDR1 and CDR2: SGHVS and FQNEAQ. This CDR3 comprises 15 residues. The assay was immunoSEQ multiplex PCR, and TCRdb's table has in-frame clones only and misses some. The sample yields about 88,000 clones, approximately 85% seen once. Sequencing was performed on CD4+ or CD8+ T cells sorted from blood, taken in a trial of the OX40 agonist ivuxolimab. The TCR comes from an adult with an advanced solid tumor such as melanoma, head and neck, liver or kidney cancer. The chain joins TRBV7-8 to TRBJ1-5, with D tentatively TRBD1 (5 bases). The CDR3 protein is CASSRTRDWNQPQHF. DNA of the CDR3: TGTGCCAGCAGCCGAACCCGGGACTGGAATCAGCCCCAGCATTTT.